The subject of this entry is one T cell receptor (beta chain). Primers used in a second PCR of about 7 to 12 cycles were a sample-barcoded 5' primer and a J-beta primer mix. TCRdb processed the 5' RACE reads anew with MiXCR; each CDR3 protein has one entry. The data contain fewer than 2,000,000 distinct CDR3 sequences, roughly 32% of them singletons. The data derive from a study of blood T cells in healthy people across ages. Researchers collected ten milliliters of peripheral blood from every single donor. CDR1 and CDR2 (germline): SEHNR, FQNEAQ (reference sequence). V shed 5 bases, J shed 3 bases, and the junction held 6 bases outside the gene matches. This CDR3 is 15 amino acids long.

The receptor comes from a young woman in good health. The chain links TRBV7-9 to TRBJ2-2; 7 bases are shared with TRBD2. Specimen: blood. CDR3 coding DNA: TGTGCCAGCAGCCCGAGCGGGATAGACACCGGGGAGCTGTTTTTT. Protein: CASSPSGIDTGELFF.